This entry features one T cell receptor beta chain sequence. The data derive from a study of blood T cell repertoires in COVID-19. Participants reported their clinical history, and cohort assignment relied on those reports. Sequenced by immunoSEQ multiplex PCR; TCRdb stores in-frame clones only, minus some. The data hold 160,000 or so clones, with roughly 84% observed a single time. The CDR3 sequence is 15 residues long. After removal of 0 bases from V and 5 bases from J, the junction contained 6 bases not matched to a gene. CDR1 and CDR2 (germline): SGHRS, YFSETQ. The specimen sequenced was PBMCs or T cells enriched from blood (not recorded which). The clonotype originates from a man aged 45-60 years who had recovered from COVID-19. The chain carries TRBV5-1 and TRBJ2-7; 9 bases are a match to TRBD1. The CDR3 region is CASSLAGDRVHEQYF. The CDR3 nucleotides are TGCGCCAGCAGCTTGGCAGGGGACAGGGTCCACGAGCAGTACTTC. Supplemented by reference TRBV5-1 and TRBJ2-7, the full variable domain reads KAGVTQTPRYLIKTRGQQVTLSCSPISGHRSVSWYQQTPGQGLQFLFEYFSETQRNKGNFPGRFSGRQFSNSRSEMNVSTLELGDSALYLCASSLAGDRVHEQYFGPGTRLTVT.